The 28 T cell receptor beta chains presented below share a single source sample, sequenced in a study of T cell responses to AZD1222 COVID-19 vaccine. Assay: immunoSEQ multiplex PCR; the TCRdb copy retains only in-frame clones and omits some. The data contain 84,000 or so clones, 87% of them seen just once; the ten biggest clones take up about 1.6%. The sequencing used peripheral blood, collected on day 0 of AZD1222 vaccination. Receptors were obtained from an adult in good health.

To note about this clone: The junction departs from germline at one end; a sequencing error may be responsible. The chain links TRBV7-7 to TRBJ2-5; 13 bases are shared with TRBD2. The CDR3 totals 16 residues. Germline V gene data show CDR1 as SSHAT and CDR2 as FNYEAQ (reference sequence). CDR3 protein: CASSLGTSGNYETQYF. The CDR3 DNA sequence: TGTGCTAGCAGCTTAGGGACTAGCGGGAATTATGAGACCCAGTACTTC.

The chain joins TRBV5-4 to TRBJ2-1; 8 bases match TRBD2. Looked up from germline, CDR1 is SGHNT and CDR2 is YYREEE (reference sequence). V gave up 1 base and J gave up 0 bases; unmatched junction bases: 3. This CDR3 is built from 16 residues. Here the CDR3 reads CASSLLAGISYNEQFF. The CDR3 DNA sequence: TGTGCCAGCAGCTTGCTAGCGGGCATCTCCTACAATGAGCAGTTCTTC.

J is TRBJ1-5 and V is TRBV6-5, with a tentative D call TRBD1 (5 bases). The V gene's germline CDR1 is MNHEY and CDR2 SVGAGI. V shed 6 bases and J shed 6 bases, with 12 bases lying between them. This CDR3 comprises 13 residues. CDR3 coding DNA: TGTGCCAGCAGAAAAAAGGGGTTTCAGCCCCAGCATTTT. Protein: CASRKKGFQPQHF.

A few counts support this clone. The chain combines TRBV18 with TRBJ1-6; tentatively, D is TRBD1 (6 bases). The CDR3 contains 15 residues. CDR1 is KGHSH, CDR2 LQKENI, per germline. V was pared by 6 bases and J by 3 bases, with 12 bases between. CDR3 loop: CASSPGANYNSPLHF. The CDR3 region has the DNA TGTGCCAGCTCGCCAGGGGCGAACTATAATTCACCCCTCCACTTT.

The chain links TRBV6-5 to TRBJ2-3; D is possibly TRBD1 (6 bases). V dropped 6 bases and J dropped 0 bases, with 13 bases sitting between them. CDR3 length: 15 amino acids. CDR1 and CDR2 (germline): MNHEY, SVGAGI. CDR3 residues: CASSQQGISTDTQYF. CDR3 coding DNA: TGTGCCAGCAGCCAACAGGGTATTAGCACAGATACGCAGTATTTT.

The CDR3 DNA reads as TGTGCCAGCAGCTCGGATGGCGTAACCCTACCCTATGAGCAGTTCTTC. This translates into CASSSDGVTLPYEQFF. The chain has TRBV7-9 and TRBJ2-1; D remains unclear. V dropped 4 bases and J dropped 8 bases, with 21 bases sitting between them. The CDR3 is 16 amino acids. Per the germline V gene, CDR1 is SEHNR and CDR2 is FQNEAQ (reference sequence).

V is TRBV6-5 and J is TRBJ1-1; D remains ambiguous. V was pared by 0 bases and J by 5 bases, with 10 bases between. The germline V gene has CDR1 MNHEY and CDR2 SVGAGI. The CDR3 consists of 14 residues. CDR3 nucleotide sequence: TGTGCCAGCAGTTACTCATACCAGCGAACTGAAGCTTTCTTT. This encodes CASSYSYQRTEAFF.

CDR3 protein: CASSSTVGVGGYEQYF. The CDR3, as DNA: TGTGCCAGCAGTTCTACAGTCGGAGTTGGGGGGTACGAGCAGTACTTC. V usage is TRBV6-2 or TRBV6-3 and J usage is TRBJ2-7; D perhaps matches TRBD2 (6 bases). The CDR3 has 16 amino acids. Germline V lookup: CDR1 MNHEY, CDR2 SVGEGT. Trimming took off 4 bases at V and 4 bases at J, with 20 bases between the two ends.

This sequence joins TRBV19 and TRBJ1-5, with 9 bases matching TRBD1. The CDR3 totals 16 residues. CDR1 and CDR2 from the germline V gene are LNHDA and SQIVND (reference sequence). The junction had 3 bases not matched to a gene; V was cut back by 3 bases and J by 0 bases. The CDR3 loop is CASSIGQGRSNQPQHF. The CDR3, as DNA: TGTGCCAGTAGTATCGGACAGGGGCGTAGCAATCAGCCCCAGCATTTT.

The V gene is TRBV15, the J gene TRBJ1-5, with D perhaps matching TRBD1 (6 bases). This CDR3 has 16 amino acids. Germline V lookup: CDR1 LNHNV, CDR2 YYDKDF (reference sequence). V was clipped by 0 bases and J by 6 bases, with 15 bases between them. The CDR3 loop is CATSRDLAGGSQPQHF. The CDR3 DNA reads TGTGCCACCAGCAGAGATCTTGCCGGGGGCTCTCAGCCCCAGCATTTT. The variable domain in full, completed from reference TRBV15 and TRBJ1-5, reads DAMVIQNPRYQVTQFGKPVTLSCSQTLNHNVMYWYQQKSSQAPKLLFHYYDKDFNNEADTPDNFQSRRPNTSFCFLDIRSPGLGDTAMYLCATSRDLAGGSQPQHFGDGTRLSIL.

V and J are TRBV12-3 or TRBV12-4 and TRBJ1-1; tentative D call: TRBD1 (6 bases). The germline V and J ends were trimmed by 4 bases and 7 bases, with 13 bases remaining between them. The CDR3 sequence is 13 residues long. CDR3 in amino acids: CASSSTTGGEAFF. The DNA for the CDR3 is TGTGCCAGCAGTTCCACGACAGGAGGTGAAGCTTTCTTT.

The rearrangement links TRBV30 to TRBJ2-1; D gene unclear. Per the germline V gene, CDR1 is GTSNPN and CDR2 is SVGIG (reference sequence). V shed 1 base and J shed 3 bases, with 10 bases lying between them. The CDR3 is 14 amino acids. CDR3 protein: CAWSGTELYNEQFF. The CDR3 bases are TGTGCCTGGAGTGGGACGGAACTCTACAATGAGCAGTTCTTC.

This chain connects TRBV6-5 to TRBJ1-1; D is unclear. The V gene's germline CDR1 is MNHEY and CDR2 SVGAGI. This CDR3 contains 11 residues. V was clipped by 4 bases and J by 4 bases, with 4 bases between them. The CDR3 bases are TGTGCCAGCAGTTTGGGCACTGAAGCTTTCTTT. It yields the protein CASSLGTEAFF.

This sequence joins TRBV7-8 and TRBJ1-5; D is perhaps TRBD1 (6 bases). Between the trimmed V and J ends, which lost 1 base and 3 bases, there was a span of 10 bases. The CDR3 extends over 15 amino acids. Per germline, CDR1 SGHVS and CDR2 FQNEAQ. CDR3 amino acids: CASSLVYRDNQPQHF. DNA for the CDR3: TGTGCCAGCAGCTTAGTTTACAGGGACAATCAGCCCCAGCATTTT.

This sequence joins TRBV30 and TRBJ1-5, with D unclear. This CDR3 has 15 amino acids. Trimming took off 1 base at V and 3 bases at J, with 13 bases between the two ends. Per the germline V gene, CDR1 is GTSNPN and CDR2 is SVGIG (reference sequence). The CDR3 DNA follows: TGTGCCTGGAGTGACGGTCCGGGCCTCAATCAGCCCCAGCATTTT. Protein: CAWSDGPGLNQPQHF.

The genes are TRBV11-3 and TRBJ2-2; TRBD1 matches 9 bases. V dropped 3 bases and J dropped 7; count of bases not matched to a gene: 3. This CDR3 contains 14 residues. Germline-derived CDR1 and CDR2 are SGHNT and YENEEA. CDR3 bases: TGTGCCAGCAGCTTTACAGGGGGCCACGGGGAGCTGTTTTTT. Translated, it gives CASSFTGGHGELFF. Drawing the rest from reference TRBV11-3 and TRBJ2-2, the complete variable domain is EAGVVQSPRYKIIEKKQPVAFWCNPISGHNTLYWYLQNLGQGPELLIRYENEEAVDDSQLPKDRFSAERLKGVDSTLKIQPAELGDSAVYLCASSFTGGHGELFFGEGSRLTVL.

This chain connects TRBV12-3 or TRBV12-4 to TRBJ1-1; no clear D. This CDR3 has 12 amino acids. Trimming removed 8 bases at V and 8 bases at J, with 15 bases between. In DNA, the CDR3 is TGTGCCAGCCGAAAACTTGACCGCGAAGCTTTCTTT. This sequence encodes CASRKLDREAFF.

Note on this clone: Germline and junction disagree at one end, which may indicate a read error. The chain uses TRBV9 and TRBJ2-4; TRBD1 agrees at 10 bases. The germline gives CDR1 SGDLS, CDR2 YYNGEE. This CDR3 is built from 13 residues. CDR3 amino acids: CASSPSVGQGFSF. The CDR3 DNA reads as TGTGCCAGCAGCCCCTCAGTGGGACAGGGGTTCAGCTTC.

This sequence joins TRBV6-5 and TRBJ1-1; possible D gene TRBD1, 6 bases. The germline V gene has CDR1 MNHEY and CDR2 SVGAGI. CDR3 size: 15 residues. V lost 5 bases and J lost 1, with 14 bases in between. CDR3 DNA sequence: TGTGCCAGCAGTCGCACCGGGACAACGAACACTGAAGCTTTCTTT. Translating it yields CASSRTGTTNTEAFF.

The V call is TRBV15, the J call TRBJ2-2, with D uncertain. V was cut by 5 bases and J by 8 bases, with 12 bases left in between. Germline V gene lookup returns CDR1 LNHNV and CDR2 YYDKDF (reference sequence). The CDR3 length is 13 residues. CDR3 bases: TGTGCCACCAGCTCGGGCTTGTTTGGGGAGCTGTTTTTT. As protein: CATSSGLFGELFF.

The CDR3: CASRRTGGSTDTQYF. Here the CDR3 DNA reads TGTGCCAGCAGACGCACCGGCGGGAGCACAGATACGCAGTATTTT. The chain is built from TRBV3-1 (or the pseudogene TRBV3-2) and TRBJ2-3, with D possibly TRBD2 on 5 matching bases. With 6 bases removed from V and 0 bases from J, the gap between germline ends came to 13 bases. The CDR3 has 15 amino acids. Germline CDR1 is LGHDT and CDR2 is YNNKEL (reference sequence).

The genes are TRBV14 and TRBJ2-7; possible D gene TRBD1, 5 bases. The CDR3 spans 16 residues. Germline V CDR1 and CDR2: SGHDN, FVKESK. V was pared by 1 base and J by 0 bases, with 13 bases between. This CDR3 is CASSQGLGPFSYEQYF. CDR3 in DNA: TGTGCCAGCAGCCAAGGGCTGGGGCCGTTCTCCTACGAGCAGTACTTC.

This chain connects TRBV6-5 to TRBJ2-5; 7 nucleotides line up with TRBD1. J gave up 5 bases and V 6 bases, and 3 bases lay outside the gene matches. This CDR3 has 12 residues. Germline V gene sequence: CDR1 MNHEY, CDR2 SVGAGI. As DNA, the CDR3 is TGTGCCAGCAGCCAGACAGGGGAGACCCAGTACTTC. Its protein product is CASSQTGETQYF.

V gene TRBV19 combines with J gene TRBJ2-1; TRBD1 aligns across 9 bases. The CDR3 totals 15 residues. CDR1 is LNHDA, CDR2 SQIVND, per germline (reference sequence). Trimming at V came to 3 bases and at J to 5 bases, leaving 5 bases not matched to a gene. As DNA, the CDR3 is TGTGCCAGTAGTATCGGGACAGGGCCTAACAATGAGCAGTTCTTC. Translated: CASSIGTGPNNEQFF.

V usage is TRBV11-2 and J usage is TRBJ1-1; tentatively, D is TRBD1 (6 bases). The CDR3 spans 14 residues. Germline assignment: CDR1 SGHAT and CDR2 FQNNGV. Trimming took off 5 bases at V and 2 bases at J, with 12 bases between the two ends. CDR3 loop: CASSPRGHNTEAFF. As DNA, the CDR3 is TGTGCCAGCAGCCCCCGGGGGCATAACACTGAAGCTTTCTTT. Based on the CDR3 plus reference TRBV11-2 and TRBJ1-1, the full variable domain is EAGVAQSPRYKIIEKRQSVAFWCNPISGHATLYWYQQILGQGPKLLIQFQNNGVVDDSQLPKDRFSAERLKGVDSTLKIQPAKLEDSAVYLCASSPRGHNTEAFFGQGTRLTVV.

V and J are TRBV3-1 (or the pseudogene TRBV3-2) and TRBJ1-2, with 9 bases identical to TRBD1. CDR3 size: 15 residues. Germline CDR1 LGHDT, CDR2 YNNKEL (reference sequence). V dropped 4 bases and J dropped 2; count of bases not matched to a gene: 5. CDR3 bases: TGTGCCAGCAGCCTAGGGACAGGGTGGAACTATGGCTACACCTTC. Its translation is CASSLGTGWNYGYTF.

The CDR3 protein is CASSGGLLRTEAFF. The DNA of the CDR3 is TGTGCCAGCAGCGGGGGTCTCCTGAGGACTGAAGCTTTCTTT. The chain combines TRBV9 with TRBJ1-1; D unresolved. CDR1 is SGDLS and CDR2 is YYNGEE in the germline V gene. This CDR3 region has 14 residues. V lost 3 bases and J lost 5, with 14 bases in between.

The count of this clone is one. The rearrangement links TRBV7-3 to TRBJ1-1; a possible D gene is TRBD1 (6 bases). Trimming took 4 bases from V and 7 from J, leaving 7 bases between them. Per germline, CDR1 SGHTA and CDR2 FQGTGA. The CDR3 contains 11 residues. The CDR3 nucleotides read TGTGCCAGCAGCTCACAGGGTGAAGCTTTCTTT. As protein: CASSSQGEAFF.